These 32 T cell receptor beta chains came from one sample sequenced in a study of blood T cell repertoires in COVID-19. Data came from immunoSEQ multiplex PCR; TCRdb stores just in-frame clones and leaves some out. In the table there are fewer than 300,000 clones, under 90% of which are singletons. The sequenced sample consisted of peripheral blood. These receptor sequences come from a woman in her late teens or twenties with acute or convalescent COVID-19.

The chain has TRBV10-3 and TRBJ2-3; 8 positions agree with TRBD2. In germline, CDR1 is ENHRY, CDR2 SYGVKD. The CDR3 is 16 amino acids. Trimming cost V 6 bases and J 0 bases; bases outside gene matches: 8. This CDR3 is CAISPTSAYSTDTQYF. Written as DNA, the CDR3 is TGTGCCATCAGCCCGACTAGCGCTTATAGCACAGATACGCAGTATTTT.

The chain employs TRBV4-3 and TRBJ2-2; a weak D match, TRBD1 (6 bases). Deletions cut 4 bases from V and 0 bases from J, with 12 bases between. This CDR3 is 16 amino acids long. From germline, CDR1 is LGHNA and CDR2 YSLEER. CDR3 nucleotides: TGCGCCAGCAGCCGGCAACAGGGTCCGAACACCGGGGAGCTGTTTTTT. This translates into CASSRQQGPNTGELFF.

The chain couples TRBV5-1 to TRBJ2-7; TRBD1 aligns across 10 bases. The CDR3 extends over 14 amino acids. V lost 4 bases to trimming and J lost 5 bases; unmatched junction nucleotides: 6. Germline CDR1 reads SGHRS; CDR2 reads YFSETQ. The CDR3 loop reads CASSLGTGENEQYF. The CDR3, as DNA: TGCGCCAGCAGCCTAGGGACAGGGGAAAACGAGCAGTACTTC.

V is TRBV9 and J is TRBJ2-7; TRBD2 is a possible D gene (5 bases). There are 13 residues in the CDR3. The germline V and J ends were trimmed by 0 bases and 6 bases, with 10 bases remaining between them. Per the germline V gene, CDR1 is SGDLS and CDR2 is YYNGEE. CDR3 nucleotide sequence: TGTGCCAGCAGCGTAGAGGCTAGCCGCGAGCAGTACTTC. Its protein product is CASSVEASREQYF.

This clone was seen repeatedly, ten times or more. The chain has TRBV6-1 and TRBJ2-7; 10 bases fit TRBD2. The CDR3 runs 18 residues. Trimming took 1 base from V and 0 from J; bases not matched to a gene: 9. The germline V gene has CDR1 MNHNS and CDR2 SASEGT. The DNA of the CDR3 is TGTGCCAGCAGTGAAGTCCCGGTACTAGCGGGAATCTCCTACGAGCAGTACTTC. Residues: CASSEVPVLAGISYEQYF.

The chain links TRBV7-6 to TRBJ2-1; TRBD2 aligns across 11 bases. The CDR3 consists of 15 residues. Trimming cost V 2 bases and J 6 bases; bases outside gene matches: 3. CDR1 is SGHVS and CDR2 is FNYEAQ in the germline V gene. The chain's CDR3 is CASSLLAGGSNEQFF. For the CDR3, the DNA is TGTGCCAGCAGCTTACTAGCGGGAGGTTCCAATGAGCAGTTCTTC.

The chain couples TRBV30 to TRBJ1-6; 7 bases line up with TRBD1. The V gene's germline CDR1 is GTSNPN and CDR2 SVGIG (reference sequence). This CDR3 is built from 18 residues. V was pared by 3 bases and J by 0 bases, with 11 bases of the junction left unmatched. The CDR3 bases are TGTGCCTGGAGGAATTCGAGGGGGCTGAGCTCCTATAATTCACCCCTCCACTTT. Protein product: CAWRNSRGLSSYNSPLHF. Supplemented by reference TRBV30 and TRBJ1-6, the full variable domain reads SQTIHQWPATLVQPVGSPLSLECTVEGTSNPNLYWYRQAAGRGLQLLFYSVGIGQISSEVPQNLSASRPQDRQFILSSKKLLLSDSGFYLCAWRNSRGLSSYNSPLHFGNGTRLTVT.

CDR3 region: CASSWGGTEYEKLFF. In DNA form, the CDR3 reads TGTGCCAGCAGCTGGGGTGGGACAGAATATGAAAAACTGTTTTTT. The chain recombines TRBV5-5 with TRBJ1-4; 7 bases fit TRBD1. Germline V gene sequence: CDR1 SGHKS, CDR2 YYEKEE (reference sequence). This CDR3 spans 15 amino acids. After removal of 3 bases from V and 6 bases from J, the junction contained 8 bases not matched to a gene.

This chain connects TRBV11-2 to TRBJ2-7, with 8 bases lining up with TRBD1. This CDR3 contains 14 residues. V lost 0 bases, J lost 7 bases, and 5 bases stayed unmatched. The germline V gene has CDR1 SGHAT and CDR2 FQNNGV. The CDR3 nucleotides are TGTGCCAGCAGCTTAGACAGGGGGCTGGGTGAGCAGTACTTC. It translates to CASSLDRGLGEQYF.

J is TRBJ1-6 and V is TRBV18; the match to TRBD1 covers 8 bases. The length of the CDR3 is 16 residues. CDR1 is KGHSH, CDR2 LQKENI, per germline. With V trimmed by 4 bases and J by 8 bases, 10 bases remained unmatched. Here the CDR3 reads CASSLTGVSLDSPLHF. The CDR3, as DNA: TGTGCCAGCTCACTGACAGGGGTGTCACTGGATTCACCCCTCCACTTT.

This clone was recorded only once. This sequence joins TRBV5-4 and TRBJ1-1; 7 nucleotides match TRBD1. Losses at the gene ends were 4 bases for V and 0 bases for J; bases not matched to a gene: 21. Germline loops: CDR1 SGHNT, CDR2 YYREEE (reference sequence). The length of the CDR3 is 20 residues. CDR3 in amino acids: CASSEDRAKGGWTMNTEAFF. In DNA, the CDR3 is TGTGCCAGCAGCGAAGACAGGGCGAAAGGGGGGTGGACCATGAACACTGAAGCTTTCTTT.

The sample holds a few counts of this clone. V and J are TRBV4-1 and TRBJ1-2, with D possibly being TRBD1 (5 bases). The V gene's germline CDR1 is MGHRA and CDR2 YSYEKL. V gave up 0 bases and J gave up 4 bases, with 12 bases separating them. This CDR3 comprises 15 residues. The CDR3 spells CASSQDGAGSYGYTF. The CDR3 DNA sequence: TGCGCCAGCAGCCAAGATGGGGCGGGGAGCTATGGCTACACCTTC.

This sequence joins TRBV28 and TRBJ2-3; a weak D match, TRBD2 (5 bases). The germline gives CDR1 MDHEN, CDR2 SYDVKM. The CDR3 covers 14 residues. V lost 6 bases to trimming and J lost 0 bases, with 10 bases between them. The CDR3 here is CASSPRGSTDTQYF. CDR3 DNA: TGTGCCAGCAGCCCTCGGGGAAGCACAGATACGCAGTATTTT.

The V call is TRBV6-2 or TRBV6-3, the J call TRBJ2-5; tentative D call: TRBD2 (6 bases). The ends were cut back, 6 bases at V and 9 bases at J, with 20 bases in the middle. CDR3 length equals 14 residues. Per germline, CDR1 MNHEY and CDR2 SVGEGT. The CDR3: CASSPRLEFWAQYF. CDR3 in DNA: TGTGCCAGCAGCCCCAGACTAGAATTTTGGGCCCAGTACTTC.

The gene calls are TRBV6-2 or TRBV6-3 and TRBJ2-7, with a weak D call TRBD1 (5 bases). CDR3 length: 15 amino acids. Germline V gene lookup returns CDR1 MNHEY and CDR2 SVGEGT. V lost 6 bases and J 2 bases, leaving 17 bases between the germline ends. CDR3 loop: CASSSTTGPPYEQYF. The DNA of the CDR3 is TGTGCCAGCAGCTCAACCACAGGACCACCCTACGAGCAGTACTTC.

The J gene is TRBJ2-7, the V gene TRBV5-5; weak D call: TRBD2 (7 bases). V lost 2 bases to trimming and J lost 7 bases, with 16 bases between them. The length of the CDR3 is 14 residues. Per the germline V gene, CDR1 is SGHKS and CDR2 is YYEKEE (reference sequence). The CDR3 protein is CASSLGAGAQEQYF. For the CDR3, the DNA is TGTGCCAGCAGCTTAGGGGCGGGGGCCCAAGAGCAGTACTTC.

V usage is TRBV7-9 and J usage is TRBJ1-1; the D gene is possibly TRBD1 (6 bases). CDR1 is SEHNR and CDR2 is FQNEAQ in the germline V gene (reference sequence). CDR3 length equals 17 residues. Trimming shortened V by 4 bases and J by 4 bases, and 22 bases separated the two germline ends. In DNA form, the CDR3 reads TGTGCCAGCAGCTCCCCGGGACACCTACTTTTGGGCACTGAAGCTTTCTTT. Its translation: CASSSPGHLLLGTEAFF. Full variable domain (outside the CDR3, taken from reference TRBV7-9 and TRBJ1-1): DTGVSQNPRHKITKRGQNVTFRCDPISEHNRLYWYRQTLGQGPEFLTYFQNEAQLEKSRLLSDRFSAERPKGSFSTLEIQRTEQGDSAMYLCASSSPGHLLLGTEAFFGQGTRLTVV.

This clone was seen only a few times. The chain couples TRBV27 to TRBJ2-4; TRBD2 matches 7 bases. With V trimmed by 9 bases and J by 2 bases, 10 bases remained unmatched. From germline, CDR1 is MNHEY and CDR2 SMNVEV (reference sequence). CDR3 length: 15 residues. The CDR3 nucleotides are TGTGCCAGTTGCGAGCGGGATTCGACCAAAAACATTCAGTACTTC. Its translation: CASCERDSTKNIQYF.

This rearrangement joins TRBV21-1 to TRBJ2-3; the table's D call of TRBD2 was not tested on the DNA. TRBV21-1 is described as a pseudogene. The CDR3 length is 15 residues. The CDR3, as DNA: TGTGCCAGCAGCAAGCTAGCGTACTTCACAGATACGCAGTATTTT. It is translated as CASSKLAYFTDTQYF.

The chain has TRBV19 and TRBJ2-5, with TRBD2 matching 9 bases. The V gene's germline CDR1 is LNHDA and CDR2 SQIVND (reference sequence). The CDR3 totals 14 residues. V lost 8 bases to trimming and J lost 6 bases; unmatched junction nucleotides: 10. Here the CDR3 reads CASRSSGSTKTQYF. The CDR3 DNA reads as TGTGCCAGTCGTAGTAGCGGGAGTACGAAGACCCAGTACTTC. The full variable domain, with the rest looked up from reference TRBV19 and TRBJ2-5, is DGGITQSPKYLFRKEGQNVTLSCEQNLNHDAMYWYRQDPGQGLRLIYYSQIVNDFQKGDIAEGYSVSREKKESFPLTVTSAQKNPTAFYLCASRSSGSTKTQYFGPGTRLLVL.

V is TRBV19 and J is TRBJ2-4; 13 nucleotides match TRBD2. After removal of 11 bases from V and 0 bases from J, the junction contained 10 bases not matched to a gene. Germline CDR1 reads LNHDA; CDR2 reads SQIVND (reference sequence). The CDR3 length is 17 residues. In DNA, the CDR3 is TGTGCCTCCGGAGGACTAGCGGGAGTGGAAGCCAAAAACATTCAGTACTTC. This codes for CASGGLAGVEAKNIQYF.

This chain connects TRBV28 to TRBJ2-7; 7 bases map to TRBD2. Germline trimming cut 1 base from V and 5 bases from J; bases unmatched to any gene: 8. Germline lookup yields CDR1 MDHEN and CDR2 SYDVKM. The CDR3 loop spans 15 amino acids. The CDR3 sequence is CASSLSAGVSDEQYF. As DNA, the CDR3 is TGTGCCAGCAGTTTATCGGCGGGAGTATCCGACGAGCAGTACTTC.

The chain has TRBV28 and TRBJ2-1; TRBD2 is a possible D gene (6 bases). V was shortened by 5 bases and J by 4 bases, with 18 bases between the two germline ends. The CDR3 covers 16 residues. Germline CDR1 reads MDHEN; CDR2 reads SYDVKM. CDR3: CASSTPTRTTYNEQFF. Here the CDR3 DNA reads TGTGCCAGCAGTACACCGACTCGGACTACTTACAATGAGCAGTTCTTC.

The V and J genes are TRBV25-1 and TRBJ2-7; D possibly corresponds to TRBD2 (6 bases). Trimming stripped 5 bases from V and 0 bases from J, with 11 bases between. This CDR3 is 14 amino acids long. From germline, CDR1 is MGHDK and CDR2 SYGVNS. The DNA of the CDR3 is TGTGCCAGCAGTTACGGGACTGACTCCTACGAGCAGTACTTC. Amino acids: CASSYGTDSYEQYF.

The chain joins TRBV7-2 to TRBJ2-7; 7 nucleotides align to TRBD1. The CDR3 runs 16 residues. Germline-derived CDR1 and CDR2 are SGHTA and FQGNSA. Trimming took 1 base from V and 1 from J; bases not matched to a gene: 7. For the CDR3, the DNA is TGTGCCAGCAGCTTAGTAGCGACAGGGCGATCCTACGAGCAGTACTTC. The encoded protein is CASSLVATGRSYEQYF.

The chain has TRBV11-2 and TRBJ1-5, with D hard to call. The germline CDR1 and CDR2 sequences are SGHAT and FQNNGV. The germline V and J ends were trimmed by 0 bases and 3 bases, with 9 bases remaining between them. This CDR3 contains 15 residues. CDR3 in amino acids: CASSLDAGFNQPQHF. The CDR3 region has the DNA TGTGCCAGCAGCTTAGATGCGGGGTTCAATCAGCCCCAGCATTTT.

This clone came up once. The chain employs TRBV18 and TRBJ2-7; TRBD2 aligns across 12 bases. J was trimmed by 6 bases and V by 5 bases; bases with no gene match: 5. This CDR3 region has 14 residues. The germline CDR1 and CDR2 sequences are KGHSH and LQKENI. For the CDR3, the DNA is TGTGCCAGCTCAGCCCGACTAGCGGGAGCCGAGCAGTACTTC. As protein: CASSARLAGAEQYF.

The chain employs TRBV12-3 or TRBV12-4 and TRBJ2-7, with 8 positions matching TRBD1. After removal of 4 bases from V and 7 bases from J, the junction contained 6 bases not matched to a gene. This CDR3 region has 13 residues. CDR3 in amino acids: CASSSQGAGEQYF. The CDR3, as DNA: TGTGCCAGCAGTTCCCAGGGGGCCGGGGAGCAGTACTTC.

The gene calls are TRBV4-2 and TRBJ2-3; TRBD1 is a possible D gene (6 bases). V was pared by 1 base and J by 5 bases, with 13 bases between. Germline CDR1 is LGHNA and CDR2 is YNFKEQ. CDR3 length: 15 residues. As DNA, the CDR3 is TGTGCCAGCAGCCAAGGGGCAGGGGCTAGAGATACGCAGTATTTT. The encoded protein is CASSQGAGARDTQYF.

The chain is built from TRBV13 and TRBJ2-2, with D unresolved. Germline CDR1 reads PRHDT; CDR2 reads FYEKMQ (reference sequence). Trimming pared 4 bases from V and 6 bases from J, leaving 6 bases between. The CDR3 contains 12 residues. The CDR3 DNA follows: TGTGCCAGCAGCTCTCCGGCCGGGGAGCTGTTTTTT. Translated, it gives CASSSPAGELFF.

The chain carries TRBV28 and TRBJ2-7, with TRBD2 as a possible D gene (6 bases). Germline loops: CDR1 MDHEN, CDR2 SYDVKM. Trimming left V 2 bases short and J 6 bases short, with 11 bases between. The CDR3 loop spans 13 amino acids. In DNA, the CDR3 is TGTGCCAGCAGTTTAGACGGACTAATCGAGCAGTACTTC. Protein product: CASSLDGLIEQYF. Variable domain in full (rest from reference TRBV28 and TRBJ2-7): DVKVTQSSRYLVKRTGEKVFLECVQDMDHENMFWYRQDPGLGLRLIYFSYDVKMKEKGDIPEGYSVSREKKERFSLILESASTNQTSMYLCASSLDGLIEQYFGPGTRLTVT.

This sequence joins TRBV7-2 and TRBJ1-2, with D possibly TRBD1 on 6 matching bases. The ends were cut back, 3 bases at V and 4 bases at J, with 9 bases in the middle. The CDR3 sequence is 13 residues long. The germline V gene encodes CDR1 SGHTA and CDR2 FQGNSA. The CDR3 sequence: CASSFNRVYGYTF. The CDR3, as DNA: TGTGCCAGCAGCTTCAACAGGGTCTATGGCTACACCTTC.